These 7 T cell receptor beta chains share one sample of origin, sequenced in a study of human T cells and chemical hapten exposure. The time point here: patch test 1, 2 weeks after DPC sensitization. Treatment given: therapeutic diphenylcyclopropenone sensitization with weekly scalp DPC. TCRdb called the RACE reads again in MiXCR, with one record for every CDR3 protein. This table has about 120,000 distinct CDR3 sequences, around 13% appearing once. The input for sequencing was whole blood, taken in connection with sensitization to the hapten diphenylcyclopropenone (DPC). These receptors were obtained from a man between 18 and 35 years old with alopecia areata. Some clones in this sample may be carry-over from other donors' samples.

Only a few counts were recorded for this clonotype. This chain uses TRBV20-1 with TRBJ2-6, with 12 bases lining up with TRBD1. The CDR3 is made up of 19 amino acids. Losses at the gene ends were 2 bases for V and 0 bases for J; bases not matched to a gene: 8. The germline V gene encodes CDR1 DFQATT and CDR2 SNEGSKA (reference sequence). The CDR3 DNA reads TGCAGTGCTAGAATGCCCGGGACAGGGGGCGGCTCTGGGGCCAACGTCCTGACTTTC. Translating it yields CSARMPGTGGGSGANVLTF.

The rearrangement joins TRBV6-5 to TRBJ2-7; 8 positions match TRBD1. Germline V gene lookup returns CDR1 MNHEY and CDR2 SVGAGI. This CDR3 contains 12 residues. J gave up 12 bases and V 7 bases, and 11 bases lay outside the gene matches. The CDR3 protein is CASKTTGARSYF. The CDR3 DNA reads TGTGCCAGCAAAACGACAGGGGCAAGGTCGTACTTC.

CDR3 coding DNA: TGCAGTGCTAGAGAATCGGGGCGTGTGAGTCAGCCCCAGCATTTT. It yields the protein CSARESGRVSQPQHF. The rearrangement joins TRBV20-1 to TRBJ1-5, with a tentative D call TRBD1 (5 bases). The CDR3 runs 15 residues. From germline, CDR1 is DFQATT and CDR2 SNEGSKA (reference sequence). V was pared by 0 bases and J by 6 bases, with 15 bases between.

This clonotype was found a few times. The chain joins TRBV12-3 or TRBV12-4 to TRBJ1-1; D is undetermined. CDR3 length: 14 residues. Trimming shortened V by 2 bases and J by 7 bases, and 14 bases separated the two germline ends. In DNA, the CDR3 is TGTGCCAGCAGTTTAAAGGAGGATATCGGTGAAGCTTTCTTT. Translating it yields CASSLKEDIGEAFF.

This clonotype was observed a handful of times. This chain uses TRBV29-1 with TRBJ2-2; TRBD1 might be the D (5 bases). The CDR3 has 12 amino acids. Germline CDR1 and CDR2: SQVTM and ANQGSEA. V lost 4 bases and J 5 bases, leaving 8 bases between the germline ends. This chain's CDR3 is CSVVGATGELFF. DNA of the CDR3: TGCAGCGTTGTTGGGGCAACCGGGGAGCTGTTTTTT.

The genes are TRBV4-1 and TRBJ2-1; D remains ambiguous. CDR1 is MGHRA, CDR2 YSYEKL, per germline. The V end lost 2 bases, the J end lost 2 bases, and 19 bases lay between the germline ends. The CDR3 length is 18 residues. The CDR3 coding sequence is TGCGCCAGCAGCCAACCTACGGGCCTCAATGTCCCCTACAATGAGCAGTTCTTC. This encodes CASSQPTGLNVPYNEQFF.

This clonotype was detected a few times. The rearrangement uses TRBV3-1 and TRBJ1-2; 11 positions agree with TRBD1. J lost 6 bases, V lost 5 bases, and 5 bases had no gene match. CDR3 length: 14 amino acids. Germline CDR1 and CDR2: LGHDT and YNNKEL (reference sequence). The CDR3 loop is CASSKGTGGNGYTF. The CDR3 nucleotides read TGTGCCAGCAGCAAGGGGACAGGGGGAAATGGCTACACCTTC.